One sample yielded the 30 T cell receptor beta chains listed below, sequenced in a study of OX40 agonist ivuxolimab in advanced cancers. To prepare the library, the immunoSEQ multiplex PCR assay was applied. TCRdb retrieved this table from immuneACCESS and kept in-frame rearrangements only. Not all clones are present; in checked studies, unresolved V genes account for under half, and no reason is known for the remainder. The sample records approximately 74,000 clones, roughly 88% of which are singletons. The ten largest account for about 1.7% of the sample. Here the sequenced sample was CD4+ or CD8+ T cells sorted from blood, taken in a trial of the OX40 agonist ivuxolimab. Every receptor here comes from an adult with an advanced solid tumor such as melanoma, head and neck, liver or kidney cancer.

This clone was detected only a few times. The rearrangement uses TRBV13 and TRBJ2-5, with TRBD2 identical over 9 bases. The CDR3 is 14 amino acids. V lost 5 bases to trimming and J lost 2 bases; unmatched junction nucleotides: 3. Per germline, CDR1 PRHDT and CDR2 FYEKMQ (reference sequence). DNA of the CDR3: TGTGCCAGCAGCGGGACTAGCACACAAGAGACCCAGTACTTC. It specifies CASSGTSTQETQYF.

This chain joins TRBV7-2 and TRBJ1-6; 9 nucleotides align to TRBD1. The V and J ends lost 0 bases and 9 bases, in that order; junction bases with no gene match: 3. The CDR3 runs to 15 residues. Germline V gene data show CDR1 as SGHTA and CDR2 as FQGNSA. The CDR3: CASSLARTGVSPLHF. In DNA form, the CDR3 reads TGTGCCAGCAGCTTAGCGCGGACAGGGGTTTCACCCCTCCACTTT.

The chain uses TRBV5-4 and TRBJ1-1; 9 positions match TRBD1. From germline, CDR1 is SGHNT and CDR2 YYREEE (reference sequence). V dropped 4 bases and J dropped 9; count of bases not matched to a gene: 10. This CDR3 contains 14 residues. The CDR3 region has the DNA TGTGCCAGCAGCGGGCCACAGGGGGCGCATCAAGCTTTCTTT. Its translation is CASSGPQGAHQAFF.

V usage is TRBV18 and J usage is TRBJ1-2, with D possibly being TRBD1 (6 bases). CDR3 length: 14 amino acids. Deletions cut 3 bases from V and 4 bases from J, with 12 bases between. Germline CDR1 KGHSH, CDR2 LQKENI. The CDR3 here is CASSPSQGPYGYTF. The CDR3 coding sequence is TGTGCCAGCTCACCCTCACAGGGTCCCTATGGCTACACCTTC.

The chain uses TRBV7-2 and TRBJ2-7; tentatively, D is TRBD2 (6 bases). The V gene's germline CDR1 is SGHTA and CDR2 FQGNSA. The CDR3 is 15 residues long. V lost 1 base and J 4 bases, leaving 14 bases between the germline ends. The CDR3 DNA sequence: TGTGCCAGCAGCTTAGTTCGCGGGATGGGGTACGAGCAGTACTTC. It translates to CASSLVRGMGYEQYF.

The chain combines TRBV10-3 with TRBJ2-1; 8 nucleotides match TRBD2. V dropped 6 bases and J dropped 6; count of bases not matched to a gene: 4. CDR1 is ENHRY, CDR2 SYGVKD, per germline. The CDR3 loop spans 13 amino acids. The CDR3 region has the DNA TGTGCCATCAGCCGGGAGGGCCCCAATGAGCAGTTCTTC. It encodes CAISREGPNEQFF.

The chain links TRBV5-1 to TRBJ2-1, with TRBD2 identical over 7 bases. This CDR3 has 16 residues. V lost 0 bases and J lost 1; bases outside the gene matches: 4. The germline V gene has CDR1 SGHRS and CDR2 YFSETQ. The CDR3: CASSLAPAGSYNEQFF. DNA of the CDR3: TGCGCCAGCAGCTTGGCTCCAGCGGGGTCCTACAATGAGCAGTTCTTC. Full variable domain (rest looked up from reference TRBV5-1 and TRBJ2-1): KAGVTQTPRYLIKTRGQQVTLSCSPISGHRSVSWYQQTPGQGLQFLFEYFSETQRNKGNFPGRFSGRQFSNSRSEMNVSTLELGDSALYLCASSLAPAGSYNEQFFGPGTRLTVL.

This clone was found a few times. The gene calls are TRBV10-3 and TRBJ1-1, with D possibly being TRBD1 (5 bases). V gave up 11 bases and J gave up 0 bases, with 13 bases separating them. Per the germline V gene, CDR1 is ENHRY and CDR2 is SYGVKD. This CDR3 is built from 13 residues. CDR3 nucleotides: TGTGCCGCCCGACGGGGGGTGAACACTGAAGCTTTCTTT. Its protein product is CAARRGVNTEAFF.

The CDR3 sequence: CASSLRQGSSNYGYTF. Here the CDR3 DNA reads TGTGCCAGCAGCCTCAGACAGGGAAGTTCTAACTATGGCTACACCTTC. The chain employs TRBV7-2 and TRBJ1-2; 7 positions agree with TRBD1. The V gene's germline CDR1 is SGHTA and CDR2 FQGNSA. The CDR3 length is 16 residues. With 5 bases clipped from V and 0 bases from J, the junction kept 9 bases outside the gene matches.

The chain recombines TRBV9 with TRBJ2-1; the D gene is possibly TRBD1 (6 bases). The germline V and J ends were trimmed by 2 bases and 7 bases, with 13 bases remaining between them. Germline V lookup: CDR1 SGDLS, CDR2 YYNGEE. The CDR3 is 14 amino acids. CDR3 in amino acids: CASSVASQGNEQFF. CDR3 nucleotide sequence: TGTGCCAGCAGCGTGGCTAGCCAGGGGAATGAGCAGTTCTTC.

The V and J genes are TRBV12-5 and TRBJ2-1; 7 nucleotides line up with TRBD2. CDR3 size: 17 residues. Germline assignment: CDR1 LGHNT and CDR2 FRNRAP. J lost 3 bases, V lost 6 bases, and 14 bases had no gene match. The CDR3 here is CASGQKRDLGSYNEQFF. DNA of the CDR3: TGTGCTAGTGGCCAGAAGCGGGACCTCGGGAGCTACAATGAGCAGTTCTTC.

The chain uses TRBV18 and TRBJ1-4; D is perhaps TRBD1 (5 bases). V was shortened by 3 bases and J by 2 bases, with 16 bases between the two germline ends. The CDR3 has 17 amino acids. Germline assignment: CDR1 KGHSH and CDR2 LQKENI. CDR3 bases: TGTGCCAGCTCACCGTGGGAGGGGCCGGCGACTAATGAAAAACTGTTTTTT. Amino acid sequence: CASSPWEGPATNEKLFF.

This chain links TRBV19 with TRBJ1-5, with 7 bases aligning to TRBD1. V lost 7 bases, J lost 7 bases, and 16 bases stayed unmatched. The CDR3 extends over 16 amino acids. Germline CDR1 and CDR2: LNHDA and SQIVND (reference sequence). CDR3 coding DNA: TGTGCCAGTACCCCCAGGGACAGCGCTATGGAACAGCCCCAGCATTTT. Translated: CASTPRDSAMEQPQHF.

The rearrangement joins TRBV4-2 to TRBJ2-1; TRBD2 aligns across 8 bases. The CDR3 is made up of 16 amino acids. Germline loops: CDR1 LGHNA, CDR2 YNFKEQ. V lost 0 bases and J lost 3; bases outside the gene matches: 4. CDR3 sequence (DNA): TGTGCCAGCAGCCAAGATTCCAGCGGGGGCTACAATGAGCAGTTCTTC. This translates into CASSQDSSGGYNEQFF.

The chain joins TRBV2 to TRBJ2-5; perhaps TRBD1 as D (5 bases). Trimming removed 6 bases from V and 4 bases from J, with 9 bases in between. Germline values: CDR1 SNHLY, CDR2 FYNNEI. The CDR3 totals 12 residues. CDR3 amino acids: CASSQGTETQYF. The CDR3 DNA reads as TGTGCCAGCAGCCAGGGTACAGAGACCCAGTACTTC.

A single count supports this clone. A read error may account for a junction end that differs from germline. The rearrangement links TRBV7-7 to TRBJ2-5; D uncertain. CDR3 size: 14 residues. Germline V CDR1 and CDR2: SSHAT, FNYEAQ (reference sequence). The CDR3 sequence: CASSLDGFEETQYF. CDR3 in DNA: TGTGCTAGCAGCTTAGACGGTTTTGAAGAGACCCAGTACTTC. Full variable domain (missing parts from reference TRBV7-7 and TRBJ2-5): GAGVSQSPRYKVTKRGQDVTLRCDPISSHATLYWYQQALGQGPEFLTYFNYEAQPDKSGLPSDRFSAERPEGSISTLTIQRTEQRDSAMYRCASSLDGFEETQYFGPGTRLLVL.

This clone was counted a few times. V is TRBV10-3 and J is TRBJ1-5; D ambiguous. V was trimmed by 6 bases and J by 1 base, leaving 10 bases between them. The CDR3 contains 14 residues. Germline V lookup: CDR1 ENHRY, CDR2 SYGVKD. CDR3 amino acids: CAIRAVWSNQPQHF. The CDR3 bases are TGTGCCATCAGGGCCGTGTGGAGCAATCAGCCCCAGCATTTT.

The V gene is TRBV7-7, the J gene TRBJ1-5; D remains ambiguous. Per germline, CDR1 SSHAT and CDR2 FNYEAQ (reference sequence). CDR3 size: 14 residues. V gave up 3 bases and J gave up 5 bases, with 11 bases separating them. CDR3 sequence: CASSFRFGYQPQHF. The CDR3 bases are TGTGCCAGCAGCTTCCGTTTTGGATATCAGCCCCAGCATTTT.

The V and J genes are TRBV19 and TRBJ1-2; perhaps TRBD1 as D (6 bases). Germline values: CDR1 LNHDA, CDR2 SQIVND (reference sequence). This CDR3 has 13 residues. V dropped 5 bases and J dropped 2 bases, with 9 bases sitting between them. The CDR3 spells CASSYRANYGYTF. CDR3 DNA sequence: TGTGCCAGTAGTTACAGGGCAAACTATGGCTACACCTTC. Complete variable domain (other parts from reference TRBV19 and TRBJ1-2): DGGITQSPKYLFRKEGQNVTLSCEQNLNHDAMYWYRQDPGQGLRLIYYSQIVNDFQKGDIAEGYSVSREKKESFPLTVTSAQKNPTAFYLCASSYRANYGYTFGSGTRLTVV.

The V and J genes are TRBV5-8 and TRBJ2-5; TRBD1 agrees at 9 bases. Trimming at V came to 1 base and at J to 2 bases, leaving 12 bases not matched to a gene. CDR1 is SGHTS, CDR2 YDEGEE, per germline. This CDR3 comprises 18 residues. CDR3 loop: CASSLKYTGGGLQETQYF. DNA of the CDR3: TGTGCCAGCAGCTTGAAATACACAGGGGGCGGCCTGCAAGAGACCCAGTACTTC. The full variable domain, with the rest looked up from reference TRBV5-8 and TRBJ2-5, is EAGVTQSPTHLIKTRGQQATLRCSPISGHTSVYWYQQALGLGLQFLLWYDEGEERNRGNFPPRFSGRQFPNYSSELNVNALELEDSALYLCASSLKYTGGGLQETQYFGPGTRLLVL.

V is TRBV10-3 and J is TRBJ1-5; the D is unclear. The ends were cut back, 6 bases at V and 9 bases at J, with 15 bases in the middle. The V gene's germline CDR1 is ENHRY and CDR2 SYGVKD. The CDR3 extends over 13 amino acids. The CDR3 here is CAISADGIGPQHF. In nucleotides, the CDR3 is TGTGCCATCAGCGCAGACGGGATTGGGCCCCAGCATTTT.

This sequence joins TRBV28 and TRBJ2-1; TRBD1 agrees at 10 bases. The CDR3 loop spans 15 amino acids. The V and J ends lost 6 bases and 6 bases, in that order; junction bases with no gene match: 8. Per the germline V gene, CDR1 is MDHEN and CDR2 is SYDVKM. The CDR3 DNA is TGTGCCAGCAGCAACCGGGACAGGGGTCTCAATGAGCAGTTCTTC. Its translation: CASSNRDRGLNEQFF.

The CDR3, as DNA: TGTGCCAGCAGCTTAGGGCAGGGAGTGGTCCAAGAGACCCAGTACTTC. Its protein product is CASSLGQGVVQETQYF. The V and J genes are TRBV11-3 and TRBJ2-5; either TRBD1 or TRBD2 may supply D (5 bases each). CDR3 size: 16 residues. Trimming took 1 base from V and 1 from J, leaving 13 bases between them. CDR1 and CDR2 from the germline V gene are SGHNT and YENEEA.

V is TRBV10-3 and J is TRBJ1-2; TRBD1 aligns across 10 bases. Unmatched junction bases numbered 12, after V lost 6 bases and J lost 8 bases. The CDR3 has 15 residues. Germline V gene data show CDR1 as ENHRY and CDR2 as SYGVKD. CDR3 coding DNA: TGTGCCATCAGCGGACCGGGACAGGGGAACTTCGGCTACACCTTC. Amino acid sequence: CAISGPGQGNFGYTF.

In this sample, this clone turned up once. In DNA, the CDR3 is TGCGCCAGCAGCTTGGACAATGAGCAGTTCTTC. This codes for CASSLDNEQFF. The V gene is TRBV5-1, the J gene TRBJ2-1; D gene uncertain. With 0 bases removed from V and 5 bases from J, the gap between germline ends came to 0 bases. Germline values: CDR1 SGHRS, CDR2 YFSETQ. The CDR3 has 11 amino acids.

V and J are TRBV5-1 and TRBJ2-3; possibly TRBD1 for D (7 bases). CDR3 length: 15 amino acids. Germline loops: CDR1 SGHRS, CDR2 YFSETQ. Trimming cost V 0 bases and J 4 bases, with 12 bases left between them. CDR3 coding DNA: TGCGCCAGCAGCTTGGTTACAGGGGAGGCAGATACGCAGTATTTT. It translates to CASSLVTGEADTQYF.

The genes are TRBV11-3 and TRBJ2-2, with unresolved D. The germline CDR1 and CDR2 sequences are SGHNT and YENEEA. Trimming took 0 bases from V and 4 from J, leaving 9 bases between them. The CDR3 runs to 15 residues. CDR3 in DNA: TGTGCCAGCAGCTTAGATCTAGTAGTCACCGGGGAGCTGTTTTTT. Amino acid sequence: CASSLDLVVTGELFF. Drawing the rest from reference TRBV11-3 and TRBJ2-2, the complete variable domain is EAGVVQSPRYKIIEKKQPVAFWCNPISGHNTLYWYLQNLGQGPELLIRYENEEAVDDSQLPKDRFSAERLKGVDSTLKIQPAELGDSAVYLCASSLDLVVTGELFFGEGSRLTVL.

This chain connects TRBV6-5 to TRBJ1-2; 7 nucleotides match TRBD1. This CDR3 contains 13 residues. After removal of 2 bases from V and 8 bases from J, the junction contained 5 bases not matched to a gene. Germline V lookup: CDR1 MNHEY, CDR2 SVGAGI. CDR3 nucleotide sequence: TGTGCCAGCAGTTACCCCACAGGGGTCGGCTACACCTTC. Encoded protein: CASSYPTGVGYTF.

The gene calls are TRBV18 and TRBJ2-7; TRBD2 matches at 16 bases. This CDR3 contains 18 residues. With 3 bases clipped from V and 3 bases from J, the junction kept 8 bases outside the gene matches. The germline V gene encodes CDR1 KGHSH and CDR2 LQKENI. The CDR3 DNA follows: TGTGCCAGCTCACCTCTAGCGGGGACTAGCGGGAGGGTCTACGAGCAGTACTTC. Protein sequence: CASSPLAGTSGRVYEQYF.

The chain combines TRBV7-9 with TRBJ1-1; D is ambiguous. Looked up from germline, CDR1 is SEHNR and CDR2 is FQNEAQ (reference sequence). The CDR3 length is 11 residues. The ends were cut back, 6 bases at V and 7 bases at J, with 9 bases in the middle. The CDR3 spells CASSTDLEAFF. Written as DNA, the CDR3 is TGTGCCAGCAGTACGGACCTTGAAGCTTTCTTT.